This TCR beta chain was documented in a study of shared clonotypes between healthy human individuals. CDR1 is SGDLS, CDR2 YYNGEE, per germline. Trimming removed 0 bases from V and 10 bases from J, with 11 bases in between. The CDR3 runs to 14 residues. Notes on the study in general: Sampling was confined to blood; repertoires within tissues likely differ. The represented genetic and exposure-history diversity was limited by the small number of donors. Generation probability values for non-shared clonotypes were lower than those for clonotypes shared by all four donors.

The data were produced by immunoSEQ multiplex PCR, yet TCRdb's version contains in-frame clones alone and is incomplete. The sample includes more than 2 million clones, roughly 96% of them seen just once. About this clone: The antigen is undetermined.

The TCR was taken from a man younger than 35 in good health. The V and J genes are TRBV9 and TRBJ1-6; perhaps TRBD1 as D (5 bases). The specimen was naive CD4+ T cells sorted from blood. Subset here: CD45RA+ positively selected. CDR3: CASSVAWGDSPLHF. The CDR3 nucleotides are TGTGCCAGCAGCGTAGCTTGGGGGGACTCACCCCTCCACTTT.